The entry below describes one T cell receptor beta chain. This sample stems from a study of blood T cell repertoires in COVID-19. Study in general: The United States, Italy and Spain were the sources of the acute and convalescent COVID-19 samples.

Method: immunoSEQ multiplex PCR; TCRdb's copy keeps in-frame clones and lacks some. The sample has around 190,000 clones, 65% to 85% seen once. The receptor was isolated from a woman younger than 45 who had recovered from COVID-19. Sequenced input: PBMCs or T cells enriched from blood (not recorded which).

The CDR3 loop is CSGVRGTNTGELFF. For the CDR3, the DNA is TGCAGCGGTGTCCGGGGAACGAACACCGGGGAGCTGTTTTTT. The V call is TRBV29-1, the J call TRBJ2-2; the D gene is possibly TRBD2 (5 bases). The CDR3 spans 14 residues. The germline V gene encodes CDR1 SQVTM and CDR2 ANQGSEA. The germline V and J ends were trimmed by 7 bases and 0 bases, with 12 bases remaining between them.